The source of this TCR beta chain is a study of cytomegalovirus exposure and HLA in healthy donors (dated by TCRdb to 2016 to 2017). Background for the entire study: An earlier analysis of approximately 550 of the donors reported 250 to 350 Gb of sequence data and around 120 million unique TCR beta sequences from 150 million to 200 million T cells. An early release that covered roughly 600 HLA-typed donors contained 250 to 350 gigabases of sequencing data and around 80 million unique TCR sequences. The genetic ancestry cluster associated with self-reported Caucasian donors included roughly four fifths of the 398 genotyped donors. The study aimed to test whether signatures of past pathogen exposure could be identified by cataloging public T cell receptors. The T cell repertoires of roughly 660 subjects were profiled by immunosequencing and related to cytomegalovirus serostatus. Besides the first cohort of 666 subjects, a separate validation cohort made up of 120 or so different subjects was used. To predict cytomegalovirus infection status, the study brought together high-throughput TCR immunosequencing, statistical association of individual TCRs with disease status, and machine learning. A later analysis re-analyzed previously published TCR beta repertoires from about 730 donors and added high-resolution HLA genotyping to study TCR occurrence patterns. In the later analysis, no new phenotypic data were used to find candidate immune exposures; instead, reliance was placed on TCR beta sequences and their occurrence across donors. To decide whether each TCR beta V gene segment behaved as functional or pseudogenic, an earlier analysis of several hundred of the donors relied on high-throughput TCR beta sequencing. Donor age, sex, ethnicity and CMV serostatus were collected together with the repertoire data. A later genetic analysis used genome-wide SNP genotypes for about 55% of the 666 donors, treating that subset as a discovery cohort. Every discovery cohort repertoire had been produced on one sequencing platform. HLA typing covered class I and class II loci at four-digit resolution. The number of typed donors differed by locus: about 629-640 for A, B, C, DRB1 and DQB1; roughly 510 for DQA1; roughly 600 for DPA1; and roughly 450 for DPB1. About five DR-DQ haplotypes were treated as single units for association and clustering because of strong linkage in the cohort. Across approximately 420 genotyped donors of the cohort, an average of 235,054 unique TCR beta nucleotide sequences per donor were sequenced, and roughly a sixth of those sequences were non-productive.

The cohort consisted of approximately 670 healthy bone marrow donors. Cohort members were all nominally healthy when sampled, although unrecorded immune exposures were likely present. The donor was CMV seronegative and was included in the group of 352 seronegative cohort members. A peripheral blood sample was provided by each donor, and peripheral blood mononuclear cells were used for TCR beta sequencing. The Qiagen DNeasy Blood Extraction Kit was used to extract genomic DNA from the blood cell samples. Concerning this clone: The target of this receptor is not known. No per-base quality is available; no much larger clone lies one base away.

Unmatched junction bases come to 2, with V trimmed by 2 bases and J by 5 bases. Per the germline V gene (reference sequence), MNHEY is the CDR1 and SMNVEV is the CDR2. From the cysteine up to the phenylalanine, the CDR3 has a length of 15 residues. Here the CDR3 DNA is all that survives: 45 bases in frame from base 1. Paper-wide results and their limitations: The authors suggested that the approach could potentially be generalized to other disease states and immunological phenotypes. Because HLA typing was missing for some donors at each locus, association tests included only the typed subset. An association between a missense DCLRE1C variant and V-gene and J-gene trimming of TCR beta chains was found in a later genetic analysis and replicated in an independent cohort. Compared with the roughly 720-donor mean, donors in an Asian-associated ancestry cluster had fewer N-insertions in productive TCRs, according to a later genetic analysis. In both the original and validation cohorts, the classifier was reported to diagnose cytomegalovirus status with high specificity and sensitivity. While some public TCRs were present in many individuals, most TCR sequences turned up only very rarely across donors. A later analysis found that TCR association rates varied across HLA loci, with DRB1 alleles showing the most associated TCRs and HLA-C alleles the fewest. In vitro tests confirmed that a few of the cytomegalovirus-associated TCR beta chains recognize cytomegalovirus antigens. The presence/absence analyses assumed that sequencing depth was roughly uniform across donors, and that assumption may not be true. Broadly in line with IMGT annotations, most TCR beta V segments showed up in productive rearrangements about 87% or about 30% of the time in an earlier analysis of several hundred of the donors. For the cohort, immune exposure information was limited to CMV serostatus. Linkage disequilibrium might explain the correlated functional status among segregating V segments, but an unknown experimental factor could not be ruled out. In a later analysis, around 15,000 TCR beta sequences were associated with specific HLA alleles at a false discovery rate of 0.05. A further reported finding was that TCR beta sequences accurately predicted the HLA-A and HLA-B alleles for most subjects in the first cohort. When HLA alleles, especially DR and DQ, strongly co-occurred, TCR associations were difficult to assign to individual alleles. In this cohort, only TCR beta chains were sequenced, and detectable features were limited by the absence of alpha or paired-chain data. According to a later analysis, most CMV-associated TCR beta chains appeared to be HLA-restricted, and the HLA associations seemed to be driven largely by CMV exposure. In a later analysis, HLA-associated TCR beta chains showed more clonal expansion and lower generation probabilities than non-associated chains that were equally common. A cluster of highly shared sequence variants was judged likely to be a technical artifact of the sequencing pipeline. Roughly 15 rarely observed V segments, including chromosome 9 orphons, were excluded from the earlier analysis of 550 to 700 of the donors because counts were too low. The study listed 164 TCR beta chains as associated with cytomegalovirus. According to a later analysis, parvovirus B19, influenza, CMV and Epstein-Barr virus appeared linked to several top co-occurrence clusters. Some IMGT-functional V segments, including TRBV6-2 and TRBV6-3, could not be told apart with the 87-base-pair reads, so those segments were excluded.

Library prep was done by the immunoSEQ multiplex PCR assay. For the multiplex PCR, a mixture combining 60 forward primers for TCR Vbeta segments and 13 reverse primers for TCR Jbeta segments was used. The CDR3 region of rearranged TCR beta genes was amplified from genomic DNA by a multiplex PCR assay. On the Illumina HiSeq System, the amplified TCR beta libraries were sequenced as 87-base-pair reads. Per the source publication's procedure: Across the 500 to 850 repertoires, a later analysis counted some 80 million unique TCR beta chains, around 11 million of which were shared by at least two donors. Raw reads were error-corrected and collapsed into unique sequences with a nearest-neighbor algorithm that merged closely related sequences to remove PCR and sequencing errors. CDR3 sequences were aligned to IMGT reference sequences to assign V, D and J gene segments. For a sequence to be retained, a match of at least six nucleotides to both a V gene segment and a J gene segment was required. Rearrangements were classified as productive when the CDR3 lacked stop codons and remained in frame with V and J, and all other rearrangements were classified as non-productive. CDR3 was defined by IMGT convention, running from the second conserved V-encoded cysteine to the conserved J-encoded phenylalanine. The earlier analysis of 500 to 600 of the donors excluded sequences that lacked an unambiguous match to a single V gene segment. In an earlier analysis of a few hundred of the donors, V segments were called functional above 56.7% productive rearrangements and were called segregating when the between-donor standard deviation exceeded 5%. A statistical classification framework was built to diagnose cytomegalovirus status from the catalog of TCR beta chain sequences. In a later analysis, TCR nucleotide sequences were compared against IMGT/GENE-DB human TR gene sequences so that V and J genes could be assigned. Using the TCRdist pipeline, a later analysis assigned CDR3 sequences along with most-parsimonious VDJ recombination scenarios. In a later analysis, each TCR beta chain was defined by its CDR3 amino acid sequence together with its V-gene family, and reads lacking a unique V-gene family were excluded. A later analysis removed 592 highly shared, low-generation-probability nucleotide sequences to deal with suspected cross-contamination and a sequencing artifact. For each public chain, a later analysis derived a clonal expansion index from normalized ranks of inferred template counts within each repertoire. In a later analysis, generation probabilities were computed using a VDJ recombination model fitted to out-of-frame rearrangements, and the results were checked against IGoR. In a later analysis, hypergeometric tests were used to score TCR-TCR, TCR-HLA and TCR-CMV co-occurrence, with a repertoire-size bias correction applied to TCR pairs. In a later analysis, false discovery rates were estimated by permuting HLA or CMV assignments 20 times. A later analysis grouped co-occurring TCRs with DBSCAN, adding TCRdist sequence similarity when clustering within HLA-allele-positive subsets. Repertoires with fewer than 30,000 or more than 120,000 public chains, plus five repertoires with anomalous nucleotide sharing, were excluded from co-occurrence clustering. The table was pulled from immuneACCESS by TCRdb, which kept in-frame rearrangements only. Such tables lose some clones; where checked, under half of the loss comes from unresolved V genes, and the rest has no known cause. V, J and clone size reflect that table, while D and trimming were determined from the DNA. Within this sample are approximately 170,000 clones, with 60% to 80% of them counted one time only. The ten largest clones capture over 4.5% of the sample.

What was sequenced was PBMCs. The TCR was taken from a male donor in good health and CMV-seronegative. The V gene is TRBV27 and the J gene is TRBJ2-2, with 10 bases in between that match TRBD2. The CDR3 has the sequence CASSLRAGGTGELFF. DNA sequence: TGTGCCAGCAGTTTAAGAGCGGGAGGGACCGGGGAGCTGTTTTTT.